These T cell receptor beta chains were read from a single sample in a study of PD-1 blockade in classical Hodgkin lymphoma. TCRdb's copy holds only in-frame clones and misses some; the assay was immunoSEQ multiplex PCR. This table holds 90,000 or so clones, around 80% found once. The sequences come from peripheral blood mononuclear cells (PBMCs), collected before the fourth cycle of nivolumab. The source of these receptors is a human donor with classical Hodgkin lymphoma. CDR3s include the opening cysteine and the closing phenylalanine or tryptophan. D genes are given only for firm matches. Size is omitted from some rows. Given values are once, few, many or a class for expanded clones.

J	D	size	V	DNA	CDR3
TRBJ2-3	TRBD2	-	TRBV28	TGTGCCAGCAGTTTCCCGGGACTAGCGGGCACAGATACGCAGTATTTT	CASSFPGLAGTDTQYF
TRBJ1-1	TRBD1	-	TRBV6-1	TGTGCCAGCAGTACTTCCGGGACAGGTGAAGCTTTCTTT	CASSTSGTGEAFF
TRBJ1-4	-	once	TRBV2	TGTGCCAGCAGTGAAGAGAGGGGTACTAATGAAAAACTGTTTTTT	CASSEERGTNEKLFF
TRBJ2-7	TRBD2	few	TRBV29-1	TGCAGCGTCACGGGACTAGCGGGCGAGCAGTACTTC	CSVTGLAGEQYF
TRBJ1-3	-	-	TRBV27	TGTGCCAGCAGCCGAGGGGAGTTAACCTCTGGAAACACCATATATTTT	CASSRGELTSGNTIYF
TRBJ1-2	-	-	TRBV7-2	TGTGCCAGCAGCTTAGGGCCCGGAGGGGGCTACACCTTC	CASSLGPGGGYTF
TRBJ1-1	-	-	TRBV13	TGTGCCAGCAGCCTGGGACTCGGACGGACTGAAGCTTTCTTT	CASSLGLGRTEAFF
TRBJ2-7	TRBD1	-	TRBV4-2	TGTGCCAGCAGCCTACAGGGGGCCTACGAGCAGTACTTC	CASSLQGAYEQYF
TRBJ2-3	-	-	TRBV20-1	TGCAGTGCTGGAGCAGATACGCAGTATTTT	CSAGADTQYF
TRBJ2-7	TRBD1	-	TRBV27	TGTGCCAGCAGTTGGGACAGGAGCTCCTACGAGCAGTACTTC	CASSWDRSSYEQYF
TRBJ2-3	TRBD2	few	TRBV5-6	TGTGCCAGCAGCTGGAAACTAGCGGCAATCACAGATACGCAGTATTTT	CASSWKLAAITDTQYF
TRBJ2-1	-	-	TRBV7-7	TGTGCTAGCAGCTTAGTACTAAGCTCCTACAATGAGCAGTTCTTC	CASSLVLSSYNEQFF
TRBJ1-5	TRBD1	-	TRBV6-1	TGTGCCAGCAGTGAAAAGGGAACAGGGGCTAATCAGCCCCAGCATTTT	CASSEKGTGANQPQHF
TRBJ2-7	TRBD1	-	TRBV4-2	TGTGCCAGCAGCGCATCCGGGACAGGGGGCTACGAGCAGTACTTC	CASSASGTGGYEQYF
TRBJ2-2	TRBD2	once	TRBV28	TGTGCCAGCAGTAGCGGGGGGCGTAACACCGGGGAGCTGTTTTTT	CASSSGGRNTGELFF
TRBJ2-2	TRBD2	-	TRBV7-9	TGTGCCAGCAGCATGACTAGCTTGGGCACCGGGGAGCTGTTTTTT	CASSMTSLGTGELFF
TRBJ2-7	-	-	TRBV10-3	TGTGCCATCAAAGACAGGTTCTCTTCCTACGAGCAGTACTTC	CAIKDRFSSYEQYF
TRBJ2-7	TRBD1	-	TRBV19	TGTGCCAGTAGTAGACAGGGAAACTCCTACGAGCAGTACTTC	CASSRQGNSYEQYF
TRBJ2-1	-	-	TRBV5-1	TGCGCCAGCAGCTGGGGCGGTGGGTCCTACAATGAGCAGTTCTTC	CASSWGGGSYNEQFF
TRBJ2-7	TRBD2	few	TRBV9	TGTGCCAGCAGCGTGTTTAGCGGGAGACAGTACTTC	CASSVFSGRQYF
TRBJ2-5	-	few	TRBV11-3	TGTGCCAGCAGCCCGCCCGGTGGGACCCAGTACTTC	CASSPPGGTQYF
TRBJ2-5	-	-	TRBV5-4	TGTGCCAGCAGCTCCTGGGCGGGACGGTCGGAGACCCAGTACTTC	CASSSWAGRSETQYF